This T cell receptor beta chain was retrieved from a study of T cell responses to AZD1222 COVID-19 vaccine. Whole-study findings and limits: Unmutated regions of variants are reportedly targeted by nearly half of spike-specific TCRs. It should be noted that donors were predominantly white British and more often female, and clonal diversity was possibly underestimated.

Some clones are missing from TCRdb's copy, which holds only in-frame ones; the method was immunoSEQ multiplex PCR. This table holds roughly 140,000 clones, more than 85% found once. About this clone itself: Its antigen is currently unknown.

V lost 5 bases, J lost 2 bases, and 19 bases lay in between. The CDR3 consists of 16 residues. The germline gives CDR1 MNHEY, CDR2 SMNVEV (reference sequence). The sequence derives from an adult who received the AZD1222 COVID-19 vaccine. This sequence joins TRBV27 and TRBJ2-7, with D possibly being TRBD2 (6 bases). This specimen consisted of peripheral blood, obtained 28 days after the second AZD1222 dose. CDR3 coding DNA: TGTGCCAGCAGTCCTGGATCACCTAGCGCTACCTACGAGCAGTACTTC. It yields the protein CASSPGSPSATYEQYF.